The 20 T cell receptor beta chains in this list originate from one sample, sequenced in a study of molecular identifiers for immune sequencing clone quantification. TCRdb reanalysed the PCR reads using MiXCR and keeps one entry per CDR3 protein. The sample includes around 470,000 distinct CDR3 sequences, about 26% of them seen just once. Sequencing used naive CD8+ T cells from blood, with Jurkat cell RNA spiked in. Subset meaning: FACS-sorted CD8+CD4-CCR7+CD45RA+ naive T cells. These receptors all come from a human donor in good health. Some libraries in this study had Jurkat cell RNA spiked in.

About this clonotype itself: Because it lacks the conserved phenylalanine or tryptophan at the end, this CDR3 is likely a read error. The chain couples TRBV10-2 to TRBJ1-5; 7 positions match TRBD1. The CDR3 runs to 15 residues. In germline, CDR1 is WSHSY, CDR2 SAAADI. J was trimmed by 2 bases and V by 3 bases; bases with no gene match: 4. CDR3: CASSDQGGGNQPQHS. The CDR3 DNA is TGCGCCAGCAGTGACCAAGGGGGCGGCAATCAGCCCCAGCATTCT.

Details on this clonotype: Being one base from a much bigger clone, this may be a read error. This rearrangement joins TRBV29-1 to TRBJ2-2, with 8 positions matching TRBD2. The CDR3 has 13 amino acids. Germline assignment: CDR1 SQVTM and CDR2 ANQGSEA. J gave up 10 bases and V 6 bases, and 10 bases lay outside the gene matches. The CDR3 nucleotides are TGCAGCGTGCCAGCGGGAGAGGCCGTGGAGCTGTTTTTT. This encodes CSVPAGEAVELFF.

The CDR3 spells CSARDIRPAGLNEKLFF. The CDR3 nucleotides are TGCAGTGCTAGAGATATCCGGCCGGCAGGGCTTAATGAAAAACTGTTTTTT. The chain combines TRBV20-1 with TRBJ1-4, with D possibly being TRBD1 (5 bases). V dropped 0 bases and J dropped 4 bases, with 18 bases sitting between them. Per the germline V gene, CDR1 is DFQATT and CDR2 is SNEGSKA (reference sequence). The CDR3 has 17 residues.

This clonotype was counted between two and nine times. The chain links TRBV9 to TRBJ2-7, with TRBD1 identical over 8 bases. V dropped 4 bases and J dropped 3; count of bases not matched to a gene: 9. CDR1 is SGDLS and CDR2 is YYNGEE in the germline V gene. The length of the CDR3 is 15 residues. The CDR3 sequence: CASSRTGTGFYEQYF. CDR3 in DNA: TGTGCCAGCAGCCGAACCGGGACAGGTTTCTACGAGCAGTACTTC.

This clonotype was detected many times. V usage is TRBV28 and J usage is TRBJ1-4; TRBD1 is a possible D gene (6 bases). Germline V lookup: CDR1 MDHEN, CDR2 SYDVKM. CDR3 length: 14 residues. V was pared by 6 bases and J by 8 bases, with 16 bases between. The CDR3 loop is CASREGTNDEKLFF. CDR3 nucleotides: TGTGCCAGCAGGGAAGGGACAAACGACGAAAAACTGTTTTTT.

Remarks on this clonotype: Being one base from a much bigger clone, this may be a read error. The chain combines TRBV4-3 with TRBJ1-3; D gene unclear. Germline CDR1 LGHNA, CDR2 YSLEER. The CDR3 covers 15 residues. The CDR3 region is CASCQAFPQGNTIYF. CDR3 bases: TGCGCCAGCTGCCAAGCCTTCCCTCAAGGAAACACCATATATTTT.

About this clonotype itself: It may be a read error: a sequence one base away is much more abundant. The CDR3: CASSYSGAWEGRYF. The CDR3 region has the DNA TGTGCCAGCAGTTACTCCGGGGCCTGGGAGGGTCGGTACTTC. The chain joins TRBV6-5 to TRBJ2-7, with TRBD2 matching 7 bases. The CDR3 is 14 residues long. The V gene's germline CDR1 is MNHEY and CDR2 SVGAGI. Losses at the gene ends were 0 bases for V and 12 bases for J; bases not matched to a gene: 11.

Many counts were recorded for this clonotype. J is TRBJ2-3 and V is TRBV4-1; 8 nucleotides line up with TRBD2. Germline CDR1 reads MGHRA; CDR2 reads YSYEKL. The CDR3 totals 14 residues. V gave up 7 bases and J gave up 4 bases; unmatched junction bases: 7. The DNA for the CDR3 is TGCGCCAGCACTACGGGGGGGGAGGCAGATACGCAGTATTTT. Translating it yields CASTTGGEADTQYF.

About this clonotype: A much larger clone differs by one base, so this may be a read error. The rearrangement links TRBV30 to TRBJ1-1; D not resolved. The CDR3 loop spans 12 amino acids. V lost 0 bases, J lost 6 bases, and 8 bases lay in between. Germline assignment: CDR1 GTSNPN and CDR2 SVGIG (reference sequence). In DNA form, the CDR3 reads TGTGCCTGGAGTGTAATGGGAGCTGAAGCTTTCTTT. Translation: CAWSVMGAEAFF.

This clonotype was seen repeatedly, ten times or more. The J gene is TRBJ2-7, the V gene TRBV6-5; no firm D call. V lost 5 bases, J lost 5 bases, and 13 bases lay in between. The length of the CDR3 is 13 residues. Germline CDR1 is MNHEY and CDR2 is SVGAGI. CDR3 sequence reads: CASSGRGLDEQYF. Here the CDR3 DNA reads TGTGCCAGCAGTGGTCGAGGTCTAGACGAGCAGTACTTC.

This clonotype has a handful of counts. The chain links TRBV9 to TRBJ2-5; the D is unclear. The CDR3 consists of 15 residues. V gave up 1 base and J gave up 1 base, with 11 bases separating them. The germline V gene has CDR1 SGDLS and CDR2 YYNGEE. CDR3 protein: CASSVSKSFQETQYF. DNA for the CDR3: TGTGCCAGCAGCGTATCAAAATCGTTCCAAGAGACCCAGTACTTC.

This clonotype showed up just a few times. V is TRBV19 and J is TRBJ2-5; D is possibly TRBD2 (6 bases). The V end was cut by 6 bases, the J end by 5 bases, with 16 bases between. Germline values: CDR1 LNHDA, CDR2 SQIVND (reference sequence). This CDR3 has 14 amino acids. The CDR3 DNA reads as TGTGCCAGTAGAACGGACGGGAGAGGTGAGACCCAGTACTTC. Translating it yields CASRTDGRGETQYF.

This clonotype was picked up a small number of times. The genes are TRBV6-5 and TRBJ2-7; 9 bases map to TRBD1. The CDR3 totals 15 residues. V shed 0 bases, J shed 5 bases, and the junction held 5 bases outside the gene matches. Per the germline V gene, CDR1 is MNHEY and CDR2 is SVGAGI. This CDR3 reads CASSYSGQGKDEQYF. CDR3 DNA sequence: TGTGCCAGCAGTTACTCGGGACAGGGAAAGGACGAGCAGTACTTC.

This clonotype was detected ten times or more. The V call is TRBV12-5, the J call TRBJ2-2, with D possibly being TRBD2 (5 bases). Per germline, CDR1 LGHNT and CDR2 FRNRAP. V shed 2 bases and J shed 4 bases, with 11 bases lying between them. The CDR3 runs to 15 residues. CDR3 nucleotides: TGTGCTAGTGGTTTGAGTACCGGGGTCACCGGGGAGCTGTTTTTT. Its protein product is CASGLSTGVTGELFF.

The chain combines TRBV12-3 or TRBV12-4 with TRBJ2-5; 8 nucleotides line up with TRBD1. V lost 4 bases to trimming and J lost 2 bases; unmatched junction nucleotides: 12. The CDR3 length is 17 residues. The CDR3 DNA reads as TGTGCCAGCAGTTCTGCTGTGGGGACAGGAGTTCAAGAGACCCAGTACTTC. This gives the protein CASSSAVGTGVQETQYF.

The chain has TRBV27 and TRBJ1-1, with 7 bases fitting TRBD1. V gave up 5 bases and J gave up 0 bases; unmatched junction bases: 6. From germline, CDR1 is MNHEY and CDR2 SMNVEV (reference sequence). The CDR3 covers 15 residues. The CDR3 DNA follows: TGTGCCAGCAGTCCGACAGGGTACTTGAACACTGAAGCTTTCTTT. Its protein product is CASSPTGYLNTEAFF.

CDR3 loop: CASSSWRGPWDTQYF. The CDR3 region has the DNA TGTGCCTCCTCCTCGTGGCGGGGGCCCTGGGATACGCAGTATTTT. This chain uses TRBV7-2 with TRBJ2-3, with D tentatively TRBD2 (7 bases). CDR3 length: 15 residues. The germline V and J ends were trimmed by 11 bases and 6 bases, with 24 bases remaining between them. Per the germline V gene, CDR1 is SGHTA and CDR2 is FQGNSA. The whole variable domain, filled in from reference TRBV7-2 and TRBJ2-3, reads GAGVSQSPSNKVTEKGKDVELRCDPISGHTALYWYRQSLGQGLEFLIYFQGNSAPDKSGLPSDRFSAERTGGSVSTLTIQRTQQEDSAVYLCASSSWRGPWDTQYFGPGTRLTVL.

This clonotype has more than one count but fewer than ten. V is TRBV30 and J is TRBJ2-3, with 9 bases aligning to TRBD1. The length of the CDR3 is 12 residues. Looked up from germline, CDR1 is GTSNPN and CDR2 is SVGIG (reference sequence). V was clipped by 3 bases and J by 10 bases; unmatched bases: 5. Here the CDR3 reads CAWRMGDRAQYF. CDR3 nucleotides: TGTGCCTGGAGAATGGGGGACAGGGCGCAGTATTTT.

This clonotype has a count of ten or more. The chain has TRBV6-2 or TRBV6-3 and TRBJ2-2; 8 bases are shared with TRBD2. The germline gives CDR1 MNHEY, CDR2 SVGEGT. Trimming at V came to 4 bases and at J to 4 bases, leaving 5 bases not matched to a gene. The CDR3 is 15 residues long. The CDR3 here is CASSLELAVTGELFF. The DNA for the CDR3 is TGTGCCAGCAGTTTGGAACTAGCGGTCACCGGGGAGCTGTTTTTT.

This rearrangement joins TRBV11-2 to TRBJ2-4; no clear D gene. This CDR3 has 14 amino acids. Germline V gene lookup returns CDR1 SGHAT and CDR2 FQNNGV. The V and J ends lost 8 bases and 0 bases respectively, with 11 bases between them. DNA of the CDR3: TGTGCCAGCTCCCAGGCCTTAGCCAAAAACATTCAGTACTTC. Residues: CASSQALAKNIQYF.